Presented here are 12 T cell receptor beta chains from one specimen sequenced in a study of patients and donors after allogeneic stem cell transplantation. TCRdb ran MiXCR on the RT-PCR reads and lists one entry per CDR3 protein. The top ten clones hold around a third of a sample with approximately 61,000 distinct CDR3 sequences, 13% of them seen once. The sequenced sample was blood, either unsorted or a sorted T cell fraction (not recorded which). The receptors derive from a human donor who was either an allogeneic HSCT recipient or a stem cell or donor lymphocyte infusion donor (not recorded which). It is not recorded whose cells these are; they may come from a transplant donor.

This chain joins TRBV12-3 or TRBV12-4 and TRBJ1-1, with a weak D call TRBD1 (6 bases). The V end was cut by 3 bases, the J end by 6 bases, with 11 bases between. CDR3 length: 13 residues. CDR3 sequence reads: CASSLQGQAEAFF. CDR3 nucleotide sequence: TGTGCCAGCAGTTTGCAGGGACAAGCTGAAGCTTTCTTT.

There are many counts of this clonotype. The chain recombines TRBV7-9 with TRBJ1-2; the D is unclear. The CDR3 is 13 amino acids. V lost 4 bases, J lost 1 base, and 7 bases lay in between. Germline CDR1 SEHNR, CDR2 FQNEAQ (reference sequence). In DNA, the CDR3 is TGTGCCAGCAGCTCCCAGATTAACTATGGCTACACCTTC. Translated, it gives CASSSQINYGYTF.

This clonotype turned up a few times. This sequence joins TRBV9 and TRBJ2-1; D gene ambiguous. V lost 4 bases to trimming and J lost 3 bases, with 20 bases between them. This CDR3 comprises 17 residues. The germline V gene encodes CDR1 SGDLS and CDR2 YYNGEE. The CDR3 nucleotides are TGTGCCAGCAGCCACAATCGGACGTTTCCCCTCTACAATGAGCAGTTCTTC. It codes for CASSHNRTFPLYNEQFF.

In its sample, this clonotype was seen a few times. V is TRBV11-2 and J is TRBJ2-2, with no clear D. The CDR3 sequence is 10 residues long. Germline CDR1 is SGHAT and CDR2 is FQNNGV. The V end lost 8 bases, the J end lost 6 bases, and 4 bases lay between the germline ends. As DNA, the CDR3 is TGTGCCAGCGAAGCCGGGGAGCTGTTTTTT. It translates to CASEAGELFF.

This clonotype was seen at least ten times. This chain connects TRBV24-1 to TRBJ1-3, with D unresolved. Germline V CDR1 and CDR2: KGHDR, SFDVKD. The CDR3 sequence is 14 residues long. V was cut by 5 bases and J by 2 bases, with 9 bases left in between. The CDR3 loop is CATSGRDTGNTIYF. The CDR3 DNA sequence: TGTGCCACCAGTGGCCGGGATACTGGAAACACCATATATTTT.

The chain carries TRBV6-2 or TRBV6-3 and TRBJ2-7; D is unclear. Per germline, CDR1 MNHEY and CDR2 SVGEGT. The CDR3 length is 14 residues. Trimming stripped 2 bases from V and 0 bases from J, with 8 bases between. The CDR3 DNA sequence: TGTGCCAGCAGTTACAGCAGTGGCTCCTACGAGCAGTACTTC. Amino acids: CASSYSSGSYEQYF.

J is TRBJ2-7 and V is TRBV7-9; D gene ambiguous. V dropped 5 bases and J dropped 1 base, with 6 bases sitting between them. Germline CDR1 reads SEHNR; CDR2 reads FQNEAQ (reference sequence). This CDR3 is 12 amino acids long. DNA for the CDR3: TGTGCCAGCAGCCTTACGTCCTACGAGCAGTACTTC. Its translation is CASSLTSYEQYF.

This clonotype was recorded at least ten times. Here the CDR3 omits its conserved ending phenylalanine or tryptophan, so a read error is the likely source. The limits of the CDR3 on the DNA are not certain, so only TCRdb's listed CDR3 is given. This chain connects TRBV5-1 to TRBJ1-4. 10 amino acids form the CDR3, both terminal residues included. Germline V gene sequence: CDR1 SGHRS, CDR2 YFSETQ. The CDR3 here is CASSLDPDWD.

This clonotype has more than one count but fewer than ten. V gene TRBV29-1 combines with J gene TRBJ2-1; D perhaps matches TRBD1 (5 bases). The germline V gene has CDR1 SQVTM and CDR2 ANQGSEA. V was trimmed by 3 bases and J by 6 bases, leaving 18 bases between them. The CDR3 is 15 amino acids. CDR3 nucleotides: TGCAGCGTTGAGTCGTCAGGGCAAGCAAGCAATGAGCAGTTCTTC. Its translation is CSVESSGQASNEQFF.

This clonotype was counted a few times. This rearrangement joins TRBV12-3 or TRBV12-4 to TRBJ2-3; tentative D call: TRBD1 (5 bases). V gave up 7 bases and J gave up 1 base, with 12 bases separating them. The CDR3 extends over 14 amino acids. CDR3 region: CASIQGYGTDTQYF. CDR3 nucleotides: TGTGCCAGCATCCAGGGTTACGGCACAGATACGCAGTATTTT.

The chain recombines TRBV20-1 with TRBJ2-3; either TRBD1 or TRBD2 may fit D (6 bases each). The CDR3 is 14 amino acids. Per germline, CDR1 DFQATT and CDR2 SNEGSKA (reference sequence). Trimming stripped 6 bases from V and 3 bases from J, with 16 bases between. CDR3 sequence: CSAIDPGATDTQYF. The CDR3 DNA is TGCAGTGCCATAGATCCGGGGGCAACAGATACGCAGTATTTT.

The gene calls are TRBV15 and TRBJ1-1, with 7 bases lining up with TRBD1. CDR3 size: 17 residues. Germline CDR1 is LNHNV and CDR2 is YYDKDF (reference sequence). Trimming at V came to 0 bases and at J to 1 base, leaving 8 bases not matched to a gene. The CDR3 DNA is TGTGCCACCAGCAGAGATCATCTCGGGACAGAGAACACTGAAGCTTTCTTT. Translating gives CATSRDHLGTENTEAFF.